Below are 9 T cell receptor beta chains sequenced from a single sample in a study of blood T cell repertoires in COVID-19 (dated by TCRdb to 2018 to 2020). The receptor library was made with the immunoSEQ multiplex PCR assay. This immuneACCESS table, as held by TCRdb, lists in-frame sequences with V and J called but not all clones. Of the missing ones, under half trace to an unresolved V gene in checked studies; the others have no known cause. Recorded for this sample are 94,000 or so clones; around nine tenths of them occurred a single time. The top ten hold roughly 8.1% of the sample. The sequencing input was peripheral blood. Receptors were obtained from a woman between 65 and 79 years old with acute or convalescent COVID-19.

The CDR3 is CASRGRNFNSNQPQHF. The CDR3 bases are TGTGCCAGCCGTGGCAGGAATTTTAATAGCAATCAGCCCCAGCATTTT. The chain joins TRBV27 to TRBJ1-5, with no clear D. V shed 8 bases and J shed 0 bases, with 17 bases lying between them. CDR1 and CDR2 from the germline V gene are MNHEY and SMNVEV (reference sequence). The CDR3 sequence is 16 residues long.

This clone appeared once. CDR3 DNA sequence: TGTGCCAGCAAAAAAGGCGGGATCCTAGCGGGAGTAAGGGATACGCAGTATTTT. Protein sequence: CASKKGGILAGVRDTQYF. V gene TRBV28 combines with J gene TRBJ2-3, with 10 bases fitting TRBD2. V lost 7 bases to trimming and J lost 6 bases; unmatched junction nucleotides: 19. Germline V gene data show CDR1 as MDHEN and CDR2 as SYDVKM. There are 18 residues in the CDR3.

The chain couples TRBV29-1 to TRBJ1-5, with 7 bases fitting TRBD1. This CDR3 has 13 residues. The V and J ends lost 7 bases and 11 bases, in that order; junction bases with no gene match: 14. Germline CDR1 and CDR2: SQVTM and ANQGSEA. This CDR3 is CSATTGATQAQHF. The CDR3 DNA is TGCAGCGCGACCACAGGGGCTACCCAGGCCCAGCATTTT.

The CDR3 region has the DNA TGTGCCAGCAGCTTACTTGCACGGAGCGCAAGCTCCTACAATGAGCAGTTCTTC. As protein: CASSLLARSASSYNEQFF. V and J are TRBV7-3 and TRBJ2-1, with D uncertain. Germline lookup yields CDR1 SGHTA and CDR2 FQGTGA. V was pared by 2 bases and J by 0 bases, with 17 bases between. The CDR3 extends over 18 amino acids.

This clone was seen once. The rearrangement links TRBV7-3 to TRBJ2-1; TRBD2 is a possible D gene (5 bases). The V and J ends lost 4 bases and 0 bases respectively, with 13 bases between them. The germline V gene has CDR1 SGHTA and CDR2 FQGTGA. The CDR3 sequence is 16 residues long. CDR3 sequence reads: CASSYDWRSSYNEQFF. CDR3 coding DNA: TGTGCCAGCAGCTACGACTGGAGGAGCTCCTACAATGAGCAGTTCTTC.

The genes are TRBV29-1 and TRBJ1-3; D is unresolved. CDR1 is SQVTM, CDR2 ANQGSEA, per germline. Trimming pared 7 bases from V and 5 bases from J, leaving 18 bases between. The CDR3 contains 14 residues. The CDR3 protein is CSAVEAGTRNTIYF. The CDR3 DNA is TGCAGCGCCGTGGAGGCAGGAACCCGAAACACCATATATTTT.

This rearrangement joins TRBV30 to TRBJ2-5; 8 bases fit TRBD2. V dropped 3 bases and J dropped 9; count of bases not matched to a gene: 12. Germline V gene data show CDR1 as GTSNPN and CDR2 as SVGIG (reference sequence). The CDR3 extends over 14 amino acids. The CDR3 DNA sequence: TGTGCCTGGAGAACTAGCGGAGGGAAGGGGGCCCAGTACTTC. It codes for CAWRTSGGKGAQYF.

The V and J genes are TRBV5-4 and TRBJ1-1; perhaps TRBD1 as D (6 bases). There are 15 residues in the CDR3. Germline V gene data show CDR1 as SGHNT and CDR2 as YYREEE (reference sequence). V was cut by 4 bases and J by 4 bases, with 17 bases left in between. Here the CDR3 DNA reads TGTGCCAGCAGCCGTAACAGGGCCGCCGGCACTGAAGCTTTCTTT. Amino acids: CASSRNRAAGTEAFF. Full variable domain (missing parts from reference TRBV5-4 and TRBJ1-1): ETGVTQSPTHLIKTRGQQVTLRCSSQSGHNTVSWYQQALGQGPQFIFQYYREEENGRGNFPPRFSGLQFPNYSSELNVNALELDDSALYLCASSRNRAAGTEAFFGQGTRLTVV.

This clone was detected a few times. The chain joins TRBV2 to TRBJ2-1; TRBD1 agrees at 7 bases. The length of the CDR3 is 16 residues. V lost 6 bases to trimming and J lost 0 bases; unmatched junction nucleotides: 8. Germline V CDR1 and CDR2: SNHLY, FYNNEI. CDR3 DNA sequence: TGTGCCAGCAGCCTACTTCGGGACAGCTCCTACAATGAGCAGTTCTTC. This codes for CASSLLRDSSYNEQFF.